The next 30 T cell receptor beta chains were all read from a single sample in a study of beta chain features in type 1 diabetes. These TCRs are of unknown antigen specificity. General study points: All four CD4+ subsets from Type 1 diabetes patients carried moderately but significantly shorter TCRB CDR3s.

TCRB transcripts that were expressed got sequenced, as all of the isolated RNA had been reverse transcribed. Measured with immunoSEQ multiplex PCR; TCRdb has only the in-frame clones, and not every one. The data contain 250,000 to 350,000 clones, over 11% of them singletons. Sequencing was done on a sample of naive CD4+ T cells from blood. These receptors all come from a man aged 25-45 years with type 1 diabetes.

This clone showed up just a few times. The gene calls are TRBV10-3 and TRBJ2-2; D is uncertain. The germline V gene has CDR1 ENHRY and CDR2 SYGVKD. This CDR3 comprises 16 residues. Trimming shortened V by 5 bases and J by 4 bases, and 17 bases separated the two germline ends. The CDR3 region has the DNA TGTGCCATCAGTCCGAATAGATCTCCGGGCACCGGGGAGCTGTTTTTT. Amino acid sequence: CAISPNRSPGTGELFF.

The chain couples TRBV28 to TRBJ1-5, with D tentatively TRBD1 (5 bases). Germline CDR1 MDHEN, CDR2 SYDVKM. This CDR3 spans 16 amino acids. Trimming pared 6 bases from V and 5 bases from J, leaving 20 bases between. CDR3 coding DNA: TGTGCCAGCAGCGTTGGGGGGGTTCCGAAAGATCAGCCCCAGCATTTT. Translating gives CASSVGGVPKDQPQHF.

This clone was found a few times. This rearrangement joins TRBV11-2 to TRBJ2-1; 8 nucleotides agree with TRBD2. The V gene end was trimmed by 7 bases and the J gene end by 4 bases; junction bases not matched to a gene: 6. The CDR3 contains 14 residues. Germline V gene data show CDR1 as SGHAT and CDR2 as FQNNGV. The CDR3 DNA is TGTGCCAGCAACACGGGAGGGCGTTACAATGAGCAGTTCTTC. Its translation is CASNTGGRYNEQFF.

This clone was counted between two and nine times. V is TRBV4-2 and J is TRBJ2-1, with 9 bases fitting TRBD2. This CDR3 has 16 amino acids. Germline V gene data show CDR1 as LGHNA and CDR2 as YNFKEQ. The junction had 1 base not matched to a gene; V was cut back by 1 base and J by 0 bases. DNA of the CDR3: TGTGCCAGCAGCCAAGGACTAGCGGACTCCTACAATGAGCAGTTCTTC. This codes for CASSQGLADSYNEQFF.

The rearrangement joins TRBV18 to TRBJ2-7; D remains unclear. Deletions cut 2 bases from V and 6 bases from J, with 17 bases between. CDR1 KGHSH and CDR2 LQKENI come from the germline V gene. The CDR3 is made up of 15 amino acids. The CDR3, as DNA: TGTGCCAGCTCACCAGATCGGCTGAGAGGTGGCGAGCAGTACTTC. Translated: CASSPDRLRGGEQYF.

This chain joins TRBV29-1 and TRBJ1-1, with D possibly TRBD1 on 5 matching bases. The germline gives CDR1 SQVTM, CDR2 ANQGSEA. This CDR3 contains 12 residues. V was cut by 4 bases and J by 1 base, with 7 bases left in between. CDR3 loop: CSVGQTNTEAFF. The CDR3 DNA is TGCAGCGTTGGACAGACGAACACTGAAGCTTTCTTT.

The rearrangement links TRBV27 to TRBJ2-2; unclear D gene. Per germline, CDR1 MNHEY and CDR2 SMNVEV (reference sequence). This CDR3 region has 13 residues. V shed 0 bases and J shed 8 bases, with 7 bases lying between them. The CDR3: CASSLSLTGELFF. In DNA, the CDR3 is TGTGCCAGCAGTTTATCGTTAACTGGGGAGCTGTTTTTT.

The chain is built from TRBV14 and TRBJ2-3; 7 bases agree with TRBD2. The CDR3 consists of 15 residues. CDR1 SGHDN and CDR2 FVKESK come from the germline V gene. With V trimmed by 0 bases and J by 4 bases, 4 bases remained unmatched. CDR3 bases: TGTGCCAGCAGCCAAGACTGGGGACTACCAGATACGCAGTATTTT. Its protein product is CASSQDWGLPDTQYF.

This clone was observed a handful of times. The CDR3 loop reads CASSYAGTGAGELFF. CDR3 bases: TGTGCCAGCAGTTACGCCGGGACAGGGGCCGGGGAGCTGTTTTTT. This rearrangement joins TRBV6-6 to TRBJ2-2; 10 bases align to TRBD1. Germline V CDR1 and CDR2: MNHNY, SVGAGI (reference sequence). The CDR3 has 15 amino acids. V gave up 2 bases and J gave up 6 bases; unmatched junction bases: 3.

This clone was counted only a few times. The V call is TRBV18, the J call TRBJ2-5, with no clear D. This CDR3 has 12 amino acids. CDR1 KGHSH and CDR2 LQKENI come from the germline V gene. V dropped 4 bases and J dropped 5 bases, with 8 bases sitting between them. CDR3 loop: CASSRTPETQYF. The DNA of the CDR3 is TGTGCCAGCTCACGAACTCCCGAGACCCAGTACTTC.

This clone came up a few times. The chain's CDR3 is CSAAVGGGYTF. DNA for the CDR3: TGCAGCGCCGCAGTCGGGGGTGGCTACACCTTC. The chain employs TRBV29-1 and TRBJ1-2; D is possibly TRBD1 (5 bases). CDR1 is SQVTM, CDR2 ANQGSEA, per germline. CDR3 length: 11 residues. V gave up 7 bases and J gave up 7 bases, with 13 bases separating them. The full variable domain, its missing parts supplied by reference TRBV29-1 and TRBJ1-2, is SAVISQKPSRDICQRGTSLTIQCQVDSQVTMMFWYRQQPGQSLTLIATANQGSEATYESGFVIDKFPISRPNLTFSTLTVSNMSPEDSSIYLCSAAVGGGYTFGSGTRLTVV.

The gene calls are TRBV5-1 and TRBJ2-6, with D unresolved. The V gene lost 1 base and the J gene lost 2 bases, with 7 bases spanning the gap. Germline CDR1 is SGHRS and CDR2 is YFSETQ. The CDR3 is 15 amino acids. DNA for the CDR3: TGCGCCAGCAGCTTGACAGAAACTGGGGCCAACGTCCTGACTTTC. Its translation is CASSLTETGANVLTF.

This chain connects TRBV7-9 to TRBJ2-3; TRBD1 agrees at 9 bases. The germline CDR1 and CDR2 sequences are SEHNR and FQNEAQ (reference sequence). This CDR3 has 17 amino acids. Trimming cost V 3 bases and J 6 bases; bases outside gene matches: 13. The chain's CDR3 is CASSLGGQGPPHDTQYF. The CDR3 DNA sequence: TGTGCCAGCAGCTTGGGAGGACAGGGGCCCCCACACGATACGCAGTATTTT.

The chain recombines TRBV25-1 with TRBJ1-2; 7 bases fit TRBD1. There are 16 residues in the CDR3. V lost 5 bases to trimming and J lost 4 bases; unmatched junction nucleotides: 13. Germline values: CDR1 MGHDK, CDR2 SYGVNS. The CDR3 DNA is TGTGCCAGCAGTCAGGAACTCCAGACAGGGATCTATGGCTACACCTTC. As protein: CASSQELQTGIYGYTF.

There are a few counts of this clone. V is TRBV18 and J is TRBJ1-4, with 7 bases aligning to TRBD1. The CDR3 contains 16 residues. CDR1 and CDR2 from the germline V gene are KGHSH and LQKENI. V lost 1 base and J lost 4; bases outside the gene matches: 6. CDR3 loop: CASSPRRQGFNEKLFF. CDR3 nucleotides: TGTGCCAGCTCACCACGTAGACAGGGTTTTAATGAAAAACTGTTTTTT.

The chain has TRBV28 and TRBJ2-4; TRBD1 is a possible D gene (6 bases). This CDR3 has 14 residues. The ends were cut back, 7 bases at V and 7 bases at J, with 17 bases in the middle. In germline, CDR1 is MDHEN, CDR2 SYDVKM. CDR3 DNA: TGTGCCAGCAAGCGCACAGGGAGTATCAACATTCAGTACTTC. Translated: CASKRTGSINIQYF. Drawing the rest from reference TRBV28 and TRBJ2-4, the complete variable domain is DVKVTQSSRYLVKRTGEKVFLECVQDMDHENMFWYRQDPGLGLRLIYFSYDVKMKEKGDIPEGYSVSREKKERFSLILESASTNQTSMYLCASKRTGSINIQYFGAGTRLSVL.

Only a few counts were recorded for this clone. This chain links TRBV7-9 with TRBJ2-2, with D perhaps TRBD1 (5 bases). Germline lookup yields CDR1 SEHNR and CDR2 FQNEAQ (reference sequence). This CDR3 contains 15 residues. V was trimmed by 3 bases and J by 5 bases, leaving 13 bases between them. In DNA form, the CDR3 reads TGTGCCAGCAGCTTCGAAAGGGGAAGAACCGGGGAGCTGTTTTTT. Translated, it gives CASSFERGRTGELFF.

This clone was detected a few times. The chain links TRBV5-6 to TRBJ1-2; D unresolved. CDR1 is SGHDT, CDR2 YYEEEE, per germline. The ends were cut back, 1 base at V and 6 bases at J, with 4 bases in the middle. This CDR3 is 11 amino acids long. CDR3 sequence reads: CASSLYDGYTF. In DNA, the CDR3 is TGTGCCAGCAGCTTGTATGATGGCTACACCTTC.

CDR3 nucleotides: TGTGCCAGCAGCTTGGTCTTTGAGTACAATGAGCAGTTCTTC. Protein product: CASSLVFEYNEQFF. The V and J genes are TRBV5-4 and TRBJ2-1; D is undetermined. The germline V and J ends were trimmed by 0 bases and 4 bases, with 8 bases remaining between them. The CDR3 consists of 14 residues. Germline assignment: CDR1 SGHNT and CDR2 YYREEE (reference sequence).

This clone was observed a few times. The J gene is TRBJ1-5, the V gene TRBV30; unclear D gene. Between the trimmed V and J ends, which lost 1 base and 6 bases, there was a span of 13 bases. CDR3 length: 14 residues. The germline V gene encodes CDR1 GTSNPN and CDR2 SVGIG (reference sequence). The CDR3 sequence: CAWSDRVLGQPQHF. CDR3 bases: TGTGCCTGGAGTGACCGGGTTTTAGGTCAGCCCCAGCATTTT.

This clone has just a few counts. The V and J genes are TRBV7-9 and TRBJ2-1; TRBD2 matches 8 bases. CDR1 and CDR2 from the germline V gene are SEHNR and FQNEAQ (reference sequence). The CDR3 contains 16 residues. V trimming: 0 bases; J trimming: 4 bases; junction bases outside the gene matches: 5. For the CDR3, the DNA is TGTGCCAGCAGCTTAGCGTTGGCGGGAGGATACAATGAGCAGTTCTTC. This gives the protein CASSLALAGGYNEQFF.

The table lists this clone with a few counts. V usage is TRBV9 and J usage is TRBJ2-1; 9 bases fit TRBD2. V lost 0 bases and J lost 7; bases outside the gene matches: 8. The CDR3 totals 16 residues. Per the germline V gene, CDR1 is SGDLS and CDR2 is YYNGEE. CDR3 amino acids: CASSVVVAGVVNEQFF. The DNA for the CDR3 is TGTGCCAGCAGCGTAGTAGTAGCGGGAGTGGTGAATGAGCAGTTCTTC.

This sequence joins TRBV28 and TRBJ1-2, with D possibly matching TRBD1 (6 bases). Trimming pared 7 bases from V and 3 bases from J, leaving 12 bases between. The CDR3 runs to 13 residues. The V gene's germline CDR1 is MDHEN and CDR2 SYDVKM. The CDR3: CASTQYRDYGYTF. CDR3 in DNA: TGTGCCAGCACCCAATACAGGGACTATGGCTACACCTTC.

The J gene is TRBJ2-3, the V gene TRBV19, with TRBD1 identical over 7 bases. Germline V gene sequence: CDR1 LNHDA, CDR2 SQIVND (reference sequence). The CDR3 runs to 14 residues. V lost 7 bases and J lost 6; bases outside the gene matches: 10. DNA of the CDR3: TGTGCCAGTACTCCAGGGGGACCTGTTGATACGCAGTATTTT. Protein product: CASTPGGPVDTQYF.

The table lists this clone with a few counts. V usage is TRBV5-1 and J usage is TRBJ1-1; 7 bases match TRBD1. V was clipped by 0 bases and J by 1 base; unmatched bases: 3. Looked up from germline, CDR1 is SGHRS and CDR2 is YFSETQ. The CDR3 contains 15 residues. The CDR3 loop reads CASSLDRQGNTEAFF. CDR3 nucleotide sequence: TGCGCCAGCAGCTTGGATCGACAGGGGAACACTGAAGCTTTCTTT.

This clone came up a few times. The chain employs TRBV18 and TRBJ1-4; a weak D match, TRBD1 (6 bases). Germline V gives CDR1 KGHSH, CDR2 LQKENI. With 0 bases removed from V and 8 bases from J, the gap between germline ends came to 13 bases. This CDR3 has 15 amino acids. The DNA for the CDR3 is TGTGCCAGCTCACCACCGTACCCGGACAGCGAAAAACTGTTTTTT. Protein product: CASSPPYPDSEKLFF.

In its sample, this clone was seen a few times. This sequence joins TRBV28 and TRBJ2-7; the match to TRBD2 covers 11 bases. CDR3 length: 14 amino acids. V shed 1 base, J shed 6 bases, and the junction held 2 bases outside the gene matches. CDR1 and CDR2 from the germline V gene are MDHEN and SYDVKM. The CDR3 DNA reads TGTGCCAGCAGTTTATCCCTAGCGGGAGGCGAGCAGTACTTC. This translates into CASSLSLAGGEQYF.

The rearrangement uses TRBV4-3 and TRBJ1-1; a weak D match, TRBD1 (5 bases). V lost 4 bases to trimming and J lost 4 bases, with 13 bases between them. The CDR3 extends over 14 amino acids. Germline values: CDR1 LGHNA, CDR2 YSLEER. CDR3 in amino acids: CASSPRDWGTEAFF. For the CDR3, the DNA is TGCGCCAGCAGCCCAAGGGACTGGGGCACTGAAGCTTTCTTT.

The CDR3 is CASSPLGGFGLETQYF. The CDR3 DNA reads TGTGCCAGCAGCCCTCTTGGAGGGTTCGGGCTAGAGACCCAGTACTTC. The genes are TRBV9 and TRBJ2-5; a possible D gene is TRBD2 (6 bases). Germline CDR1 SGDLS, CDR2 YYNGEE. The ends were cut back, 4 bases at V and 4 bases at J, with 20 bases in the middle. The CDR3 has 16 residues.

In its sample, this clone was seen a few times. The CDR3 coding sequence is TGTGCCAGCAGCTTAGCGCTGGGGCTGGGGTCCTACGAGCAGTACTTC. The encoded protein is CASSLALGLGSYEQYF. The genes are TRBV7-9 and TRBJ2-7; D is possibly TRBD1 (5 bases). Per the germline V gene, CDR1 is SEHNR and CDR2 is FQNEAQ (reference sequence). The CDR3 runs 16 residues. Trimming removed 0 bases from V and 1 base from J, with 13 bases in between.